A single sample is the source of the 15 T cell receptor beta chains below, sequenced in a study of cytomegalovirus exposure and HLA in healthy donors. 60 Vbeta and 13 Jbeta primers were used in PCR. Repertoires were generated with immunoSEQ multiplex PCR, while TCRdb's copy carries only in-frame clones and drops some. Here the sample spans under 150,000 clones, roughly 80% being singletons. The sequencing sample was made of PBMCs. The receptors derive from a man in his forties in good health and CMV-seropositive.

The chain links TRBV7-2 to TRBJ1-6; 9 bases are shared with TRBD1. The CDR3 loop spans 13 amino acids. The germline CDR1 and CDR2 sequences are SGHTA and FQGNSA. After removal of 5 bases from V and 10 bases from J, the junction contained 3 bases not matched to a gene. This CDR3 reads CASSTTGGSPLHF. The CDR3 region has the DNA TGTGCCAGCAGCACTACAGGGGGCTCACCCCTCCACTTT.

The V gene is TRBV29-1, the J gene TRBJ2-3; D is undetermined. This CDR3 contains 10 residues. V lost 4 bases and J lost 8, with 7 bases in between. Germline CDR1 and CDR2: SQVTM and ANQGSEA. The DNA for the CDR3 is TGCAGCGTTGTCTTCTGTACGCAGTATTTT. This sequence encodes CSVVFCTQYF.

The chain joins TRBV11-2 to TRBJ1-5; the D gene is possibly TRBD1 (6 bases). From germline, CDR1 is SGHAT and CDR2 FQNNGV. V was trimmed by 2 bases and J by 4 bases, leaving 12 bases between them. This CDR3 spans 15 amino acids. As DNA, the CDR3 is TGTGCCAGCAGCTTACAGGGGCGCGGAAATCAGCCCCAGCATTTT. Encoded protein: CASSLQGRGNQPQHF.

This clone came up once. The chain has TRBV5-1 and TRBJ2-1; 8 positions match TRBD2. This CDR3 is built from 14 residues. The V segment lost 2 bases and the J segment 5 bases; nucleotides outside the gene matches: 3. CDR1 and CDR2 from the germline V gene are SGHRS and YFSETQ. The CDR3 protein is CASSFGGGNNEQFF. CDR3 nucleotides: TGCGCCAGCAGCTTCGGGGGGGGGAACAATGAGCAGTTCTTC. Complete variable domain (other parts from reference TRBV5-1 and TRBJ2-1): KAGVTQTPRYLIKTRGQQVTLSCSPISGHRSVSWYQQTPGQGLQFLFEYFSETQRNKGNFPGRFSGRQFSNSRSEMNVSTLELGDSALYLCASSFGGGNNEQFFGPGTRLTVL.

Written as DNA, the CDR3 is TGTGCCAGCAGCGCCCCCGGGACAGGGATAGAGACCCAGTACTTC. Its translation: CASSAPGTGIETQYF. The V and J genes are TRBV11-2 and TRBJ2-5, with TRBD1 matching over 9 bases. The V gene end was trimmed by 5 bases and the J gene end by 4 bases; junction bases not matched to a gene: 8. Germline assignment: CDR1 SGHAT and CDR2 FQNNGV. The CDR3 has 15 residues.

CDR3 sequence: CASSWGQRDEQYF. The DNA of the CDR3 is TGTGCCAGCAGCTGGGGGCAGAGGGACGAGCAGTACTTC. The rearrangement joins TRBV7-9 to TRBJ2-7; D perhaps matches TRBD1 (6 bases). The germline gives CDR1 SEHNR, CDR2 FQNEAQ (reference sequence). The CDR3 is 13 amino acids. V shed 4 bases and J shed 5 bases, with 12 bases lying between them.

This clone came up a few times. V and J are TRBV4-1 and TRBJ1-5; 7 bases map to TRBD1. The trim removed 3 bases at V and 2 bases at J, leaving 4 bases unmatched. Germline CDR1 MGHRA, CDR2 YSYEKL. CDR3 size: 15 residues. Written as DNA, the CDR3 is TGCGCCAGCAGCCACCCAGACAGGGGCAATCAGCCCCAGCATTTT. Translation: CASSHPDRGNQPQHF.

This clone was recorded once. Relative to the germline gene, one junction end is altered; a read error may explain this. This chain connects TRBV7-9 to TRBJ2-7; 7 bases match TRBD1. This CDR3 has 15 residues. Germline V gene sequence: CDR1 SEHNR, CDR2 FQNEAQ (reference sequence). CDR3 DNA: TGTTCCAGCAGCCCCTGGGACAGACTCGGGGACGAGCAGTACTTC. This gives the protein CSSSPWDRLGDEQYF.

V gene TRBV7-8 combines with J gene TRBJ2-7, with D perhaps TRBD2 (6 bases). Between the trimmed V and J ends, which lost 5 bases and 3 bases, there was a span of 23 bases. The germline V gene has CDR1 SGHVS and CDR2 FQNEAQ. CDR3 length: 17 residues. The CDR3 spells CASSTIGGLQGRYEQYF. For the CDR3, the DNA is TGTGCCAGCAGCACCATTGGAGGGCTGCAGGGTCGCTACGAGCAGTACTTC.

This chain joins TRBV13 and TRBJ1-2, with 9 bases aligning to TRBD1. Germline loops: CDR1 PRHDT, CDR2 FYEKMQ (reference sequence). The length of the CDR3 is 12 residues. With 5 bases clipped from V and 6 bases from J, the junction kept 1 base outside the gene matches. The CDR3 sequence: CASSTGGDGYTF. The DNA for the CDR3 is TGTGCCAGCAGCACAGGGGGCGATGGCTACACCTTC.

The chain recombines TRBV10-2 with TRBJ1-5, with D possibly being TRBD1 (5 bases). Trimming left V 0 bases short and J 5 bases short, with 8 bases between. Germline V gene lookup returns CDR1 WSHSY and CDR2 SAAADI. CDR3 length: 14 residues. CDR3 DNA sequence: TGCGCCAGCAGTGAGTCGGGACTTTATCAGCCCCAGCATTTT. Protein product: CASSESGLYQPQHF.

The chain has TRBV4-1 and TRBJ1-6, with no clear D. Germline CDR1 reads MGHRA; CDR2 reads YSYEKL. This CDR3 region has 13 residues. V lost 9 bases to trimming and J lost 7 bases, with 13 bases between them. CDR3 amino acids: CASTPYGNSPLHF. CDR3 sequence (DNA): TGCGCCAGTACCCCTTACGGGAATTCACCCCTCCACTTT.

This chain uses TRBV2 with TRBJ2-2; TRBD1 might be the D (7 bases). This CDR3 comprises 16 residues. The germline V gene encodes CDR1 SNHLY and CDR2 FYNNEI. The V gene lost 6 bases and the J gene lost 2 bases, with 16 bases spanning the gap. CDR3 amino acids: CASSGGGGANTGELFF. Here the CDR3 DNA reads TGTGCCAGCAGCGGAGGAGGGGGCGCCAACACCGGGGAGCTGTTTTTT. Combining the CDR3 with reference TRBV2 and TRBJ2-2 gives the whole variable domain EPEVTQTPSHQVTQMGQEVILRCVPISNHLYFYWYRQILGQKVEFLVSFYNNEISEKSEIFDDQFSVERPDGSNFTLKIRSTKLEDSAMYFCASSGGGGANTGELFFGEGSRLTVL.

The gene calls are TRBV7-3 and TRBJ2-7; D remains ambiguous. The germline V gene encodes CDR1 SGHTA and CDR2 FQGTGA. The CDR3 contains 13 residues. V gave up 5 bases and J gave up 5 bases, with 13 bases separating them. The CDR3: CASSLSSRDEQYF. As DNA, the CDR3 is TGTGCCAGCAGCCTCTCCAGCCGGGACGAGCAGTACTTC.

The V call is TRBV4-2, the J call TRBJ1-1; D remains ambiguous. V shed 0 bases and J shed 4 bases, with 12 bases lying between them. CDR3 length equals 15 residues. CDR1 and CDR2 (germline): LGHNA, YNFKEQ. This CDR3 is CASSQDRSDSTEAFF. The CDR3 DNA reads as TGTGCCAGCAGCCAAGATAGGAGCGATAGCACTGAAGCTTTCTTT.